This T cell receptor (beta chain) was profiled in a study of vaccination effects on CD4 cells after COVID-19. Study conclusions and caveats: Marked clonal contraction of infection- and vaccine-induced clones was seen late after vaccination.

The data were produced by immunoSEQ multiplex PCR, yet TCRdb's version contains in-frame clones alone and is incomplete. The repertoire holds tens of thousands of clones, with approximately 70% as singletons. In the case of this clone: Its antigen is undetermined.

Expansion with viral peptide pools was applied to antigen-specific CD4+ T cells by the ViraFEST assay prior to sequencing. The authors isolated CD4+ T cells after approximately 9 days of culture. Nobody among the vaccine recipients had prior SARS-CoV-2 infection (nucleocapsid antibodies were negative). PBMC were cultured at around 1.9 million per well with roughly 10 IU/ml IL-2 and around 9.2 ug/ml peptides. Cells had half their medium changed to IL-2 medium on days 3 and 7. The CDR3 consists of 13 residues. The germline V gene encodes CDR1 ENHRY and CDR2 SYGVKD. V gave up 7 bases and J gave up 7 bases; unmatched junction bases: 6.

This material consisted of CD4+ T cells from PBMCs cultured with HCoV-OC43 spike peptides, taken before COVID-19 vaccination. Subset reported: HCoV-OC43 spike overlapping peptide pool stimulation. The chain is built from TRBV10-3 and TRBJ2-7, with 11 bases aligning to TRBD1. This receptor was identified in a human donor who received a COVID-19 vaccine. The CDR3 DNA is TGTGCCATCACCGGGACAGGGGGAGAAGAGCAGTACTTC. This codes for CAITGTGGEEQYF.